Listed below are T cell receptor beta chains from one sample, sequenced in a study of CD8 T cells in ankylosing spondylitis. TCRdb re-called the 5' RACE reads through MiXCR, storing one row per CDR3 protein. The data hold 27,000 or so distinct CDR3 sequences, with 7.9% observed a single time. Sequenced sample: blood. The source of these receptors is a male donor with ankylosing spondylitis or in good health (not recorded which). The CDR3 runs from the conserved cysteine through the conserved F or W. A D gene is named only where the DNA matches it firmly. The size of a clone is reported for some rows only, either as once, few or many, or as a class for expanded clones.

j_call: TRBJ2-7; d_call: TRBD1; v_call: TRBV5-1; clone_size: many; cdr3_aa: CASSLGQGNYEQYF; cdr3_nt: TGCGCCAGCAGCCTGGGACAGGGGAACTACGAGCAGTACTTC
j_call: TRBJ2-3; d_call: -; v_call: TRBV2; clone_size: -; cdr3_aa: CASSSRISTDTQYF; cdr3_nt: TGTGCCAGCAGTTCCAGGATCAGCACAGATACGCAGTATTTT
j_call: TRBJ2-7; d_call: -; v_call: TRBV7-3; clone_size: few; cdr3_aa: CASSATGSLVSEQYF; cdr3_nt: TGTGCCAGCAGCGCCACCGGGTCCCTGGTTTCCGAGCAGTACTTC
j_call: TRBJ2-3; d_call: TRBD2; v_call: TRBV2; clone_size: -; cdr3_aa: CASSPGTSGRITDTQYF; cdr3_nt: TGTGCCAGCAGTCCCGGGACTAGCGGGAGGATCACAGATACGCAGTATTTT
j_call: TRBJ2-3; d_call: -; v_call: TRBV2; clone_size: -; cdr3_aa: CASSESQGWTDTQYF; cdr3_nt: TGTGCCAGCAGTGAGAGCCAGGGTTGGACAGATACGCAGTATTTT
j_call: TRBJ2-1; d_call: -; v_call: TRBV29-1; clone_size: medium-sized; cdr3_aa: CSGQGYNEQFF; cdr3_nt: TGCAGCGGGCAGGGCTACAATGAGCAGTTCTTC
j_call: TRBJ2-6; d_call: -; v_call: TRBV5-1; clone_size: few; cdr3_aa: CASSSDSFGANVLTF; cdr3_nt: TGCGCCAGCAGCTCGGACAGTTTCGGGGCCAACGTCCTGACTTTC
j_call: TRBJ2-1; d_call: TRBD2; v_call: TRBV7-9; clone_size: few; cdr3_aa: CASSSPGLGTEQFF; cdr3_nt: TGTGCCAGCAGCTCCCCGGGACTAGGAACTGAGCAGTTCTTC
j_call: TRBJ2-7; d_call: -; v_call: TRBV28; clone_size: -; cdr3_aa: CASSLIQEGAYEQYF; cdr3_nt: TGTGCCAGCAGTTTGATCCAGGAGGGGGCCTACGAGCAGTACTTC
j_call: TRBJ2-1; d_call: -; v_call: TRBV28; clone_size: -; cdr3_aa: CASRGAREQFF; cdr3_nt: TGTGCCAGCAGGGGGGCCCGTGAGCAGTTCTTC